This TCR beta chain was identified in a study of blood T cell repertoires in COVID-19. Sequencing was performed with immunoSEQ multiplex PCR; in TCRdb, only in-frame clones are kept and a portion is missing. This sample carries 240,000 or so clones, around 86% of them seen once, and the ten largest clones take 9.5% to 15%. Sequenced material: peripheral blood. The TCR originated in an older woman with active or convalescent COVID-19.

This chain's CDR3 is CASSHPRQIYGYTF. CDR3 DNA: TGTGCCAGTAGTCACCCTCGACAGATCTATGGCTACACCTTC. V and J are TRBV19 and TRBJ1-2, with D possibly being TRBD1 (5 bases). From germline, CDR1 is LNHDA and CDR2 SQIVND (reference sequence). The CDR3 is 14 residues long. V dropped 5 bases and J dropped 4 bases, with 14 bases sitting between them.